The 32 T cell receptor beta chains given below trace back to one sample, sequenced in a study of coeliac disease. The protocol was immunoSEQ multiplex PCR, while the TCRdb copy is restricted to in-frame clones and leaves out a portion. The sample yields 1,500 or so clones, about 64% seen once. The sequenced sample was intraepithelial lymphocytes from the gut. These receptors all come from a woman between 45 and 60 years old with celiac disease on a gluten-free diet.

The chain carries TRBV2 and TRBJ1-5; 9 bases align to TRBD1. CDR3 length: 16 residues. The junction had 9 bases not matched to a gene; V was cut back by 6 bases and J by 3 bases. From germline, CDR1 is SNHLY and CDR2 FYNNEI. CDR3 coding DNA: TGTGCCAGCAGCGAACAGGGGGCACACAACAATCAGCCCCAGCATTTT. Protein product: CASSEQGAHNNQPQHF. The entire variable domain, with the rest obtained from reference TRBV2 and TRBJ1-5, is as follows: EPEVTQTPSHQVTQMGQEVILRCVPISNHLYFYWYRQILGQKVEFLVSFYNNEISEKSEIFDDQFSVERPDGSNFTLKIRSTKLEDSAMYFCASSEQGAHNNQPQHFGDGTRLSIL.

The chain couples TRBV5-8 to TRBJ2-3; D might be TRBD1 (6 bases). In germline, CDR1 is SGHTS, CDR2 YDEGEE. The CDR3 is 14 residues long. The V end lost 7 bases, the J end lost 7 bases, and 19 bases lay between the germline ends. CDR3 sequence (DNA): TGTGCCAGCCAGCTGGGGGCCCGCACGAATACGCAGTATTTT. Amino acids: CASQLGARTNTQYF.

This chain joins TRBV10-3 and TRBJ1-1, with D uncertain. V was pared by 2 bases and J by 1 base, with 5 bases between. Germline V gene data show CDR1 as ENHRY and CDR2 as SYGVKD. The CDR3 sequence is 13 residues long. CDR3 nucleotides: TGTGCCATCAGTGAGGGGAGGAACACTGAAGCTTTCTTT. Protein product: CAISEGRNTEAFF.

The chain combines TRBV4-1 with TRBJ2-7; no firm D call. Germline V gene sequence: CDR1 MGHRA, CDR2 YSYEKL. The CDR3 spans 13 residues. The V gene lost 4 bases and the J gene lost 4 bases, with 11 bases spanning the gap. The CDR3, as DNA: TGCGCCAGCAGCCTGTTCTTGGCTTACGAGCAGTACTTC. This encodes CASSLFLAYEQYF.

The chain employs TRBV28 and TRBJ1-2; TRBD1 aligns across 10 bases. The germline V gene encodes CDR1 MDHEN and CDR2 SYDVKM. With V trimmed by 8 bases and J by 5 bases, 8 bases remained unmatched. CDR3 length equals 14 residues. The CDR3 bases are TGTGCCAGCCGCCTTCCGGGACAGGGGTATGGCTACACCTTC. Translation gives CASRLPGQGYGYTF.

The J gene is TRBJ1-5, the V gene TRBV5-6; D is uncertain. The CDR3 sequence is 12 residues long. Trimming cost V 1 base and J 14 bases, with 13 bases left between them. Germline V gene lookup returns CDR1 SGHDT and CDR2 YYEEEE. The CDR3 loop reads CASSLSRGFEHF. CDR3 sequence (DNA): TGTGCCAGCAGCTTGTCCCGCGGGTTCGAGCATTTT. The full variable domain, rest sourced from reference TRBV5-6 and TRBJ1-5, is DAGVTQSPTHLIKTRGQQVTLRCSPKSGHDTVSWYQQALGQGPQFIFQYYEEEERQRGNFPDRFSGHQFPNYSSELNVNALLLGDSALYLCASSLSRGFEHFGDGTRLSIL.

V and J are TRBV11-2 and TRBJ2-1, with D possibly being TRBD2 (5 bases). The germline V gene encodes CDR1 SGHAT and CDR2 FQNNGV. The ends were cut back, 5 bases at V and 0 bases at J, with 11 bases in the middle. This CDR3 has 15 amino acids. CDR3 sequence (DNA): TGTGCCAGCAGCCCAACAGCGGACTCCTACAATGAGCAGTTCTTC. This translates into CASSPTADSYNEQFF.

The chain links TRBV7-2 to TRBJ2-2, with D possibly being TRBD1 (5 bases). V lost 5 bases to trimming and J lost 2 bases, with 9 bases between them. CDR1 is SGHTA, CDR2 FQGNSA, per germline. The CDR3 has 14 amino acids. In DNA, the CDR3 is TGTGCCAGCAGCCAACAGGTCAACACCGGGGAGCTGTTTTTT. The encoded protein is CASSQQVNTGELFF.

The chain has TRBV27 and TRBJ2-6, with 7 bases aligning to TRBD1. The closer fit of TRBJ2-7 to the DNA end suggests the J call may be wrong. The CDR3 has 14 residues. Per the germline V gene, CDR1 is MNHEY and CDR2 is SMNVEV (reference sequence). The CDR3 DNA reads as TGTGCCAGCAGGCAAGGACAGGATTACTACGAGCAGTACTTC. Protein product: CASRQGQDYYEQYF.

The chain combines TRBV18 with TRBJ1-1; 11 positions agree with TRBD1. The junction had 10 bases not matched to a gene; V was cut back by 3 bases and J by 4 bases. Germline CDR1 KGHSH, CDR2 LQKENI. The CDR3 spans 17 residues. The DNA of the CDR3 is TGTGCCAGCTCACCGGTCCGGGACAGGGGGATACTCACTGAAGCTTTCTTT. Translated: CASSPVRDRGILTEAFF.

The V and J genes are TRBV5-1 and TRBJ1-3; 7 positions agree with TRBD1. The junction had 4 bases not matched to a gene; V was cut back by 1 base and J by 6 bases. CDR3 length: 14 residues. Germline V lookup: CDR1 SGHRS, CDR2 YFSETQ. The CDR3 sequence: CASSLSQGENTIYF. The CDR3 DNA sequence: TGCGCCAGCAGCTTGAGTCAGGGGGAAAACACCATATATTTT.

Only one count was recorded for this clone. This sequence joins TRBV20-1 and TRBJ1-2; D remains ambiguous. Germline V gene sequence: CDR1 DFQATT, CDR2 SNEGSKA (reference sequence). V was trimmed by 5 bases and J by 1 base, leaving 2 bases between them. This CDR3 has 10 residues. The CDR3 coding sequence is TGCAGTGCTCTTAACTATGGCTACACCTTC. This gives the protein CSALNYGYTF.

The CDR3 loop reads CASSPHQIRTSGGQETQYF. The CDR3 nucleotides are TGTGCCAGCTCACCCCACCAAATTCGGACTAGCGGGGGGCAAGAGACCCAGTACTTC. The chain recombines TRBV18 with TRBJ2-5, with 14 nucleotides matching TRBD2. This CDR3 spans 19 amino acids. Per germline, CDR1 KGHSH and CDR2 LQKENI. Trimming took 3 bases from V and 2 from J; bases not matched to a gene: 11.

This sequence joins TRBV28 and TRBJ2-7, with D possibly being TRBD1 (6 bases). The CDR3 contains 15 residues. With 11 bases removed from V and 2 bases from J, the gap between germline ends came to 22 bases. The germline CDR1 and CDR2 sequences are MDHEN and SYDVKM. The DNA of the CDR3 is TGTGCCGTCACGCCATACAGGGAGACTCCCTACGAGCAGTACTTC. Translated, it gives CAVTPYRETPYEQYF.

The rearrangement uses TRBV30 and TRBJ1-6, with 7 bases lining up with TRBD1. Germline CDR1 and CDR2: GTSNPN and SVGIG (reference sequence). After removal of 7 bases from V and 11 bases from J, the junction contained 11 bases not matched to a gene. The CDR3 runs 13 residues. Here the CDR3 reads CASRARGLAPLHF. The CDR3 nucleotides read TGTGCCTCGAGAGCTAGGGGGCTTGCACCCCTCCACTTT.

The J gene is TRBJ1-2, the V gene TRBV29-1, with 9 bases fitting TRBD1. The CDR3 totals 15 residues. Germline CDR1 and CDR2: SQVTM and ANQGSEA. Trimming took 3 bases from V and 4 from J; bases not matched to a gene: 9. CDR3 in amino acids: CSVEAWTGEAYGYTF. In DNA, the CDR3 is TGCAGCGTTGAGGCCTGGACAGGGGAGGCCTATGGCTACACCTTC.

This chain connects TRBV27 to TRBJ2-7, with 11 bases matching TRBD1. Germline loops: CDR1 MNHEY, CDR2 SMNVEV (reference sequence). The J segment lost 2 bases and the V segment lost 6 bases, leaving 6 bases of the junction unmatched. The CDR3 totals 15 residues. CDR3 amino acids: CASRTGTGGTYEQYF. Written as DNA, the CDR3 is TGTGCCAGCAGGACCGGGACAGGGGGGACCTACGAGCAGTACTTC.

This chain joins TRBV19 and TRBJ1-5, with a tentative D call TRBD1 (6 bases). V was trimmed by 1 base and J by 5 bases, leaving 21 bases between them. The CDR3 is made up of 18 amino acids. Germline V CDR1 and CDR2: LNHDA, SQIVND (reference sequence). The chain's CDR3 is CASSIVGGTGTYHQPQHF. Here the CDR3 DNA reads TGTGCCAGTAGTATAGTGGGTGGAACAGGGACCTATCATCAGCCCCAGCATTTT.

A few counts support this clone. The CDR3 DNA is TGTGCCAGCAGCTTGGACAGGGTTGGGCCTGAAGCTTTCTTT. This translates into CASSLDRVGPEAFF. The chain has TRBV7-8 and TRBJ1-1, with 8 bases identical to TRBD1. This CDR3 is 14 amino acids long. The junction had 6 bases not matched to a gene; V was cut back by 3 bases and J by 6 bases. Germline CDR1 SGHVS, CDR2 FQNEAQ.

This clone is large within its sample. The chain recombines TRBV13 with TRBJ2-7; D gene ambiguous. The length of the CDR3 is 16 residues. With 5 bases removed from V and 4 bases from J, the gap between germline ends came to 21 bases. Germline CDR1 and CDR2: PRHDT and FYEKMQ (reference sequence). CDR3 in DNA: TGTGCCAGCAGCCCCTATAGAAACGCGGCGGTTTACGAGCAGTACTTC. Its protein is CASSPYRNAAVYEQYF.

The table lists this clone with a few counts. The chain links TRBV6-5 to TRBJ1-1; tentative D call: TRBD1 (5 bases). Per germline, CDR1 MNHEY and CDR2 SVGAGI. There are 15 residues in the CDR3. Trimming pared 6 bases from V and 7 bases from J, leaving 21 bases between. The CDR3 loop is CASRRPGLGGGEAFF. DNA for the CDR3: TGTGCCAGCAGAAGACCGGGCCTCGGGGGTGGTGAAGCTTTCTTT.

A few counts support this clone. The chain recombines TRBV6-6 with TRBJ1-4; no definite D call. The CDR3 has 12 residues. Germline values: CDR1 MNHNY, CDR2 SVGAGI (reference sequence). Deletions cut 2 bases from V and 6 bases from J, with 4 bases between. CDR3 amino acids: CASSYTHEKLFF. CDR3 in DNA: TGTGCCAGCAGTTACACACATGAAAAACTGTTTTTT.

CDR3: CASSEGLVTAFEAFF. The DNA of the CDR3 is TGTGCCAGCAGTGAAGGGCTTGTGACAGCATTTGAAGCTTTCTTT. The chain couples TRBV6-1 to TRBJ1-1; weak D call: TRBD1 (5 bases). Per the germline V gene, CDR1 is MNHNS and CDR2 is SASEGT. The V gene lost 1 base and the J gene lost 7 bases, with 16 bases spanning the gap. This CDR3 region has 15 residues.

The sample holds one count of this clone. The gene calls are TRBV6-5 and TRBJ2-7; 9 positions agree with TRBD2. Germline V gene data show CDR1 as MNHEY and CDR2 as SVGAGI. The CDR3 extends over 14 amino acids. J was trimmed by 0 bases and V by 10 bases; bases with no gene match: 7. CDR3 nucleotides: TGTGCCACTTTAGCGGGGGCGTCCTCCTACGAGCAGTACTTC. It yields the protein CATLAGASSYEQYF.

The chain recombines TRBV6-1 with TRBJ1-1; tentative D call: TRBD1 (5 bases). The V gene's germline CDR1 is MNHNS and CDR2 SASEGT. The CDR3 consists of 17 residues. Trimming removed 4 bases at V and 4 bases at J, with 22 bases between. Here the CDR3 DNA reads TGTGCCAGCAGTGCCCTCGCGGGACCCCTCGGGGGCACTGAAGCTTTCTTT. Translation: CASSALAGPLGGTEAFF.

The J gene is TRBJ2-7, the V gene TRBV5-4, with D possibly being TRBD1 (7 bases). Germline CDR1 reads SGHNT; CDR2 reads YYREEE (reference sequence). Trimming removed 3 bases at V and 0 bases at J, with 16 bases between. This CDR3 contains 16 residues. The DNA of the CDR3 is TGTGCCAGCAGCTGGGGGGAGAGGGACAGCTCCTACGAGCAGTACTTC. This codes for CASSWGERDSSYEQYF.

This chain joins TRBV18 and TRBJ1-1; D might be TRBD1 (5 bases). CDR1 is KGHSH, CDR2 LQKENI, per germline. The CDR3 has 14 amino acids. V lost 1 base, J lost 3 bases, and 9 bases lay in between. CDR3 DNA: TGTGCCAGCTCACCACGGCGGGGGGACACTGAAGCTTTCTTT. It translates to CASSPRRGDTEAFF.

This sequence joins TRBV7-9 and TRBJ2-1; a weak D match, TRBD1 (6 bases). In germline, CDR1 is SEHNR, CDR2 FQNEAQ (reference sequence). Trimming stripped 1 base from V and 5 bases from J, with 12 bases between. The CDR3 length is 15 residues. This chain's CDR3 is CASSLVGALHNEQFF. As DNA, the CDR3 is TGTGCCAGCAGCTTAGTGGGGGCCTTGCACAATGAGCAGTTCTTC. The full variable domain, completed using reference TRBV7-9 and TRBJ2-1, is DTGVSQNPRHKITKRGQNVTFRCDPISEHNRLYWYRQTLGQGPEFLTYFQNEAQLEKSRLLSDRFSAERPKGSFSTLEIQRTEQGDSAMYLCASSLVGALHNEQFFGPGTRLTVL.

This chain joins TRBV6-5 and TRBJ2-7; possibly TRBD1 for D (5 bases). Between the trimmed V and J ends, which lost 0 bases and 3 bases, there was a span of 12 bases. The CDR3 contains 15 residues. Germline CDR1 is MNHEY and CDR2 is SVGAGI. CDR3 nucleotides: TGTGCCAGCAGTTACTCGGGTGTGGGGCTCTACGAGCAGTACTTC. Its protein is CASSYSGVGLYEQYF.

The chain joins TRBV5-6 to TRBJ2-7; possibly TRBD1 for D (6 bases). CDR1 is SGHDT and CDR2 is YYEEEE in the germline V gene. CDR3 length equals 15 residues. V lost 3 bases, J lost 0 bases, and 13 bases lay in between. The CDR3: CASSWGTPSSYEQYF. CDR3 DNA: TGTGCCAGCAGCTGGGGGACACCGAGCTCCTACGAGCAGTACTTC. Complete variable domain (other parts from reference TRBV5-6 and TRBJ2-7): DAGVTQSPTHLIKTRGQQVTLRCSPKSGHDTVSWYQQALGQGPQFIFQYYEEEERQRGNFPDRFSGHQFPNYSSELNVNALLLGDSALYLCASSWGTPSSYEQYFGPGTRLTVT.

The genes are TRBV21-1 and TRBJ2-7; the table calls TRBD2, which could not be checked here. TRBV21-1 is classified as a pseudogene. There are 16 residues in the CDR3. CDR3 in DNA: TGTGCCAGCAGAAGGGAGCTAGCTACACTGTTAGACGAGCAGTACTTC. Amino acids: CASRRELATLLDEQYF.

The CDR3 here is CASSFWTQGAFF. The CDR3 DNA sequence: TGTGCCAGCAGTTTTTGGACACAAGGAGCTTTCTTT. The J gene is TRBJ1-1, the V gene TRBV28; D is possibly TRBD1 (5 bases). V dropped 3 bases and J dropped 10 bases, with 12 bases sitting between them. The CDR3 has 12 residues. The V gene's germline CDR1 is MDHEN and CDR2 SYDVKM.